The 31 T cell receptor beta chains below all came from one sample that was sequenced in a study of T cell repertoires in cytomegalovirus infection. TCRdb recomputed calls from the reads with MiXCR, one row per CDR3 protein. This table has some 940,000 distinct CDR3 sequences, around 32% appearing once. The antigens for these receptors are not known. The input for sequencing was cultured CD8+ T cells from PBMCs, taken from culture after CMV antigen stimulation. The source is a human donor in good health (CMV status not recorded). Some clones in this sample may be carry-over from other donors' samples.

This clonotype has only a few counts. The V gene is TRBV6-6, the J gene TRBJ2-5; the match to TRBD1 covers 9 bases. This CDR3 contains 16 residues. Germline CDR1 MNHNY, CDR2 SVGAGI (reference sequence). Trimming cost V 3 bases and J 5 bases; bases outside gene matches: 10. The CDR3 DNA reads as TGTGCCAGCAGTTATTCACCAACAGGGGGCATCGAGACCCAGTACTTC. As protein: CASSYSPTGGIETQYF.

The rearrangement uses TRBV27 and TRBJ1-4; 8 bases align to TRBD1. The V gene's germline CDR1 is MNHEY and CDR2 SMNVEV (reference sequence). This CDR3 has 14 residues. V lost 6 bases to trimming and J lost 7 bases; unmatched junction nucleotides: 7. CDR3 nucleotides: TGTGCCAGCAGCAGGACAGGGACCTTTGAAAAACTGTTTTTT. It yields the protein CASSRTGTFEKLFF.

The chain has TRBV24-1 and TRBJ2-5; D ambiguous. Trimming pared 5 bases from V and 4 bases from J, leaving 13 bases between. The germline V gene has CDR1 KGHDR and CDR2 SFDVKD. This CDR3 spans 14 amino acids. For the CDR3, the DNA is TGTGCCACCAGTGGGAAGGATACTCGAGAGACCCAGTACTTC. It yields the protein CATSGKDTRETQYF.

Only a few counts were recorded for this clonotype. This chain uses TRBV12-3 or TRBV12-4 with TRBJ1-4; 7 bases are shared with TRBD1. CDR3 length: 14 residues. V lost 6 bases and J lost 2; bases outside the gene matches: 3. CDR3 DNA: TGTGCCAGCAGCATGACAGGGACTAATGAAAAACTGTTTTTT. Its protein is CASSMTGTNEKLFF.

Concerning this clonotype: The junction does not match germline at one end; this may be a read error. The chain recombines TRBV5-4 with TRBJ2-1; the D is unclear. Germline V gene sequence: CDR1 SGHNT, CDR2 YYREEE (reference sequence). The CDR3 is made up of 16 amino acids. The CDR3 protein is CASSLDLKLSHNEQFF. The CDR3 DNA reads as TGTGCCAGCAGCTTGGATTTAAAACTCTCCCACAATGAGCAGTTCTTC.

This chain joins TRBV12-5 and TRBJ2-3; 11 nucleotides align to TRBD1. V lost 3 bases to trimming and J lost 1 base; unmatched junction nucleotides: 9. Germline CDR1 LGHNT, CDR2 FRNRAP. The CDR3 contains 18 residues. The CDR3 DNA reads TGTGCTAGTGGTTTTGGGACAGGGGGTTCTCGTGGCACAGATACGCAGTATTTT. Protein product: CASGFGTGGSRGTDTQYF. The full variable domain, rest sourced from reference TRBV12-5 and TRBJ2-3, is DARVTQTPRHKVTEMGQEVTMRCQPILGHNTVFWYRQTMMQGLELLAYFRNRAPLDDSGMPKDRFSAEMPDATLATLKIQPSEPRDSAVYFCASGFGTGGSRGTDTQYFGPGTRLTVL.

This clonotype occurred a few times. The chain joins TRBV4-2 to TRBJ2-4; 10 bases agree with TRBD2. CDR1 and CDR2 (germline): LGHNA, YNFKEQ. The V gene end was trimmed by 6 bases and the J gene end by 6 bases; junction bases not matched to a gene: 14. The CDR3 runs to 17 residues. The CDR3 loop reads CASSQGIAGGRRNIQYF. The CDR3 DNA follows: TGTGCCAGCAGTCAGGGGATAGCGGGGGGCCGGCGAAACATTCAGTACTTC.

This chain links TRBV28 with TRBJ1-4; D may be TRBD1 (5 bases). V was shortened by 7 bases and J by 12 bases, with 12 bases between the two germline ends. The V gene's germline CDR1 is MDHEN and CDR2 SYDVKM. The CDR3 sequence is 11 residues long. The CDR3 spells CASKRDGQLFF. In DNA form, the CDR3 reads TGTGCCAGCAAAAGGGACGGCCAACTGTTTTTT.

This chain joins TRBV6-2 or TRBV6-3 and TRBJ2-7; D may be TRBD1 (5 bases). Deletions cut 5 bases from V and 7 bases from J, with 18 bases between. This CDR3 has 14 residues. Germline CDR1 reads MNHEY; CDR2 reads SVGEGT. Written as DNA, the CDR3 is TGTGCCAGCAGTGGGTGGCAGGGCGTTTGGGAGCAGTACTTC. Protein product: CASSGWQGVWEQYF.

The chain uses TRBV6-2 or TRBV6-3 and TRBJ2-5; D is perhaps TRBD2 (6 bases). Germline V CDR1 and CDR2: MNHEY, SVGEGT. Trimming stripped 3 bases from V and 4 bases from J, with 9 bases between. The CDR3 sequence is 13 residues long. The CDR3 is CASSYRRVETQYF. CDR3 sequence (DNA): TGTGCCAGCAGTTATCGGAGGGTAGAGACCCAGTACTTC.

This rearrangement joins TRBV3-1 to TRBJ2-6, with a possible D match to TRBD2 (5 bases). Between the trimmed V and J ends, which lost 4 bases and 0 bases, there was a span of 16 bases. The CDR3 length is 18 residues. Germline CDR1 reads LGHDT; CDR2 reads YNNKEL (reference sequence). The CDR3 DNA sequence: TGTGCCAGCAGCCGAGAGCGGATACCATCCTCTGGGGCCAACGTCCTGACTTTC. Residues: CASSRERIPSSGANVLTF. The full variable domain, with the rest looked up from reference TRBV3-1 and TRBJ2-6, is DTAVSQTPKYLVTQMGNDKSIKCEQNLGHDTMYWYKQDSKKFLKIMFSYNNKELIINETVPNRFSPKSPDKAHLNLHINSLELGDSAVYFCASSRERIPSSGANVLTFGAGSRLTVL.

This clonotype was seen many times. This chain joins TRBV7-6 and TRBJ1-3; D is possibly TRBD1 (5 bases). Trimming stripped 5 bases from V and 0 bases from J, with 14 bases between. This CDR3 contains 16 residues. In germline, CDR1 is SGHVS, CDR2 FNYEAQ. CDR3 nucleotides: TGTGCCAGCAGCGTATTTTCAGGGAGCTCTGGAAACACCATATATTTT. It translates to CASSVFSGSSGNTIYF.

The chain has TRBV19 and TRBJ2-2; D gene ambiguous. The CDR3 totals 15 residues. V lost 1 base, J lost 6 bases, and 12 bases lay in between. Looked up from germline, CDR1 is LNHDA and CDR2 is SQIVND (reference sequence). This chain's CDR3 is CASSIVMGTAGELFF. CDR3 nucleotide sequence: TGTGCCAGTAGTATAGTAATGGGAACCGCCGGGGAGCTGTTTTTT.

This clonotype was seen a handful of times. The V and J genes are TRBV20-1 and TRBJ2-2, with TRBD1 identical over 9 bases. CDR1 is DFQATT, CDR2 SNEGSKA, per germline (reference sequence). Germline trimming cut 3 bases from V and 3 bases from J; bases unmatched to any gene: 5. The CDR3 is made up of 15 amino acids. The CDR3 is CSARPGTGYTGELFF. In DNA, the CDR3 is TGCAGTGCTAGGCCCGGGACAGGGTACACCGGGGAGCTGTTTTTT.

This clonotype was seen more than once but under ten times. The chain links TRBV12-3 or TRBV12-4 to TRBJ2-7, with TRBD2 as a possible D gene (6 bases). Trimming stripped 6 bases from V and 4 bases from J, with 10 bases between. This CDR3 is 12 amino acids long. As DNA, the CDR3 is TGTGCCAGCAGCTTTGGGGGGTACGAGCAGTACGTC. This translates into CASSFGGYEQYV.

This clonotype was counted only a few times. J is TRBJ1-1 and V is TRBV29-1; 12 bases line up with TRBD1. Germline lookup yields CDR1 SQVTM and CDR2 ANQGSEA. The CDR3 extends over 16 amino acids. V shed 4 bases and J 3 bases; nucleotides not matched to a gene: 9. The CDR3 coding sequence is TGCAGCGTTGTGGGGACAGGGGGCGGCGGGTACACTGAAGCTTTCTTT. As protein: CSVVGTGGGGYTEAFF.

The rearrangement joins TRBV13 to TRBJ1-1; TRBD1 aligns across 11 bases. CDR1 is PRHDT and CDR2 is FYEKMQ in the germline V gene (reference sequence). The CDR3 contains 17 residues. With 6 bases clipped from V and 5 bases from J, the junction kept 14 bases outside the gene matches. CDR3 DNA: TGTGCCAGCAGGGACAGGACAGGGGGCGGTCGGAAAACTGAAGCTTTCTTT. It is translated as CASRDRTGGGRKTEAFF.

This clonotype was found a few times. The rearrangement uses TRBV7-4 and TRBJ1-2; D is ambiguous. The ends were cut back, 11 bases at V and 5 bases at J, with 24 bases in the middle. Germline assignment: CDR1 SGHVT and CDR2 SQSDAQ. CDR3 length equals 15 residues. The CDR3 here is CAAGVGPREGYGYTF. In DNA form, the CDR3 reads TGTGCCGCGGGCGTAGGACCTAGGGAGGGATATGGCTACACCTTC.

In this sample, this clonotype turned up a few times. This chain connects TRBV20-1 to TRBJ2-5; 10 bases are shared with TRBD2. CDR1 is DFQATT and CDR2 is SNEGSKA in the germline V gene (reference sequence). Losses at the gene ends were 2 bases for V and 3 bases for J; bases not matched to a gene: 6. The CDR3 totals 15 residues. The CDR3 sequence: CSARRAGGIEETQYF. CDR3 sequence (DNA): TGCAGTGCTAGACGAGCGGGGGGGATCGAAGAGACCCAGTACTTC.

The chain carries TRBV6-1 and TRBJ2-1, with D perhaps assigned TRBD1 or TRBD2 (5 bases each). CDR3 length equals 12 residues. In germline, CDR1 is MNHNS, CDR2 SASEGT. With 7 bases removed from V and 7 bases from J, the gap between germline ends came to 11 bases. CDR3 loop: CASKMGPNEQFF. The CDR3 bases are TGTGCCAGCAAGATGGGACCTAATGAGCAGTTCTTC.

This clonotype has more than one count but fewer than ten. This chain connects TRBV7-9 to TRBJ1-1; perhaps TRBD1 as D (6 bases). CDR3 length: 12 residues. Trimming took 6 bases from V and 7 from J, leaving 12 bases between them. CDR1 SEHNR and CDR2 FQNEAQ come from the germline V gene (reference sequence). Here the CDR3 reads CASSSTGYEAFF. Written as DNA, the CDR3 is TGTGCCAGCAGTTCCACAGGGTATGAAGCTTTCTTT.

V and J are TRBV20-1 and TRBJ1-5; TRBD1 might be the D (5 bases). The ends were cut back, 0 bases at V and 9 bases at J, with 12 bases in the middle. The germline V gene has CDR1 DFQATT and CDR2 SNEGSKA (reference sequence). The CDR3 covers 13 residues. CDR3 region: CSAREGDQRPQHF. The DNA of the CDR3 is TGCAGTGCTAGAGAAGGGGACCAGCGGCCCCAGCATTTT.

This clonotype was seen only a few times. V gene TRBV7-9 combines with J gene TRBJ2-3, with 12 bases identical to TRBD1. Trimming took 5 bases from V and 6 from J; bases not matched to a gene: 12. This CDR3 has 17 residues. In germline, CDR1 is SEHNR, CDR2 FQNEAQ (reference sequence). CDR3 in DNA: TGTGCCAGCAGCCCTCGGGACAGGGGGCTGGGGGAGGATACGCAGTATTTT. Translated: CASSPRDRGLGEDTQYF.

This clonotype was seen a handful of times. The chain is built from TRBV19 and TRBJ1-1; 10 positions agree with TRBD1. The CDR3 loop spans 14 amino acids. CDR1 and CDR2 (germline): LNHDA, SQIVND (reference sequence). V lost 4 bases and J lost 4; bases outside the gene matches: 3. CDR3 protein: CASSRGTGATEAFF. The CDR3 DNA is TGTGCCAGTAGTAGAGGGACAGGGGCCACTGAAGCTTTCTTT. The full variable domain, rest sourced from reference TRBV19 and TRBJ1-1, is DGGITQSPKYLFRKEGQNVTLSCEQNLNHDAMYWYRQDPGQGLRLIYYSQIVNDFQKGDIAEGYSVSREKKESFPLTVTSAQKNPTAFYLCASSRGTGATEAFFGQGTRLTVV.

This clonotype was detected a few times. The chain couples TRBV6-5 to TRBJ1-5; D is uncertain. V was shortened by 2 bases and J by 7 bases, with 9 bases between the two germline ends. This CDR3 has 13 residues. CDR1 is MNHEY and CDR2 is SVGAGI in the germline V gene. The CDR3 spells CASSYGFAQPQHF. As DNA, the CDR3 is TGTGCCAGCAGTTACGGGTTTGCGCAGCCCCAGCATTTT.

The gene calls are TRBV7-9 and TRBJ2-5; D call uncertain. Per the germline V gene, CDR1 is SEHNR and CDR2 is FQNEAQ (reference sequence). The CDR3 spans 15 residues. The ends were cut back, 1 base at V and 5 bases at J, with 14 bases in the middle. The DNA of the CDR3 is TGTGCCAGCAGCTTAGGAGTGGCAGAAGGGGAGACCCAGTACTTC. This codes for CASSLGVAEGETQYF.

This chain uses TRBV4-1 with TRBJ2-1; 8 positions match TRBD2. Germline V lookup: CDR1 MGHRA, CDR2 YSYEKL. With 1 base clipped from V and 14 bases from J, the junction kept 13 bases outside the gene matches. This CDR3 has 15 residues. As DNA, the CDR3 is TGCGCCAGCAGCCAAGGCGAGCTGAGCGGGGGCAAGGAGTTCTTC. Translation: CASSQGELSGGKEFF.

This chain uses TRBV28 with TRBJ2-5; TRBD2 matches at 8 bases. CDR3 length: 20 amino acids. CDR1 and CDR2 from the germline V gene are MDHEN and SYDVKM. The V segment lost 6 bases and the J segment 5 bases; nucleotides outside the gene matches: 26. The CDR3 spells CASRFTGIRNVAGGKETQYF. CDR3 DNA sequence: TGTGCCAGCAGATTTACAGGGATAAGGAATGTGGCGGGAGGCAAGGAGACCCAGTACTTC.

This clonotype was seen a few times. The chain is built from TRBV27 and TRBJ2-1; D not resolved. Between the trimmed V and J ends, which lost 6 bases and 2 bases, there was a span of 8 bases. This CDR3 is built from 13 residues. Germline V gene lookup returns CDR1 MNHEY and CDR2 SMNVEV (reference sequence). DNA of the CDR3: TGTGCCAGCAGCCTAAGGGCCTACAATGAGCAGTTCTTC. It codes for CASSLRAYNEQFF.

The chain employs TRBV27 and TRBJ2-2, with D perhaps TRBD2 (5 bases). CDR1 is MNHEY, CDR2 SMNVEV, per germline (reference sequence). This CDR3 has 15 residues. The V gene lost 6 bases and the J gene lost 4 bases, with 15 bases spanning the gap. CDR3 in DNA: TGTGCCAGCAGCGTTGAAGCGGTCGGCACCGGGGAGCTGTTTTTT. As protein: CASSVEAVGTGELFF.

The CDR3 region has the DNA TGTGCCAGCACCCCAACGGGACTAACCCAAGAGACCCAGTACTTC. Amino acids: CASTPTGLTQETQYF. The chain employs TRBV6-5 and TRBJ2-5; 7 positions agree with TRBD2. V trimming: 7 bases; J trimming: 1 base; junction bases outside the gene matches: 9. The CDR3 length is 15 residues. Germline lookup yields CDR1 MNHEY and CDR2 SVGAGI.